The next 16 T cell receptor beta chains were all read from a single sample in a study of OX40 agonist ivuxolimab in advanced cancers. This table comes from immunoSEQ multiplex PCR, and its TCRdb copy is limited to in-frame clones, with some not included. The data show tens of thousands of clones, around nine tenths seen once. The input for sequencing was CD4+ or CD8+ T cells sorted from blood, taken in a trial of the OX40 agonist ivuxolimab. The receptors originated from an adult with an advanced solid tumor such as melanoma, head and neck, liver or kidney cancer.

This clone has just one count. The rearrangement links TRBV29-1 to TRBJ2-7; TRBD1 or TRBD2 may be the D gene (5 bases each). Trimming left V 2 bases short and J 2 bases short, with 16 bases between. Per the germline V gene, CDR1 is SQVTM and CDR2 is ANQGSEA. This CDR3 is built from 15 residues. CDR3 residues: CSVELAGTGTYEQYF. CDR3 nucleotides: TGCAGCGTTGAACTTGCCGGGACGGGGACCTACGAGCAGTACTTC.

The rearrangement links TRBV27 to TRBJ2-1; 8 bases agree with TRBD2. Unmatched junction bases numbered 9, after V lost 7 bases and J lost 1 base. CDR1 and CDR2 (germline): MNHEY, SMNVEV (reference sequence). The CDR3 is 16 residues long. The CDR3 DNA sequence: TGTGCCAGCAACATTAGAGCGGGGGAATCCTACAATGAGCAGTTCTTC. Encoded protein: CASNIRAGESYNEQFF.

The CDR3 spells CASSESEGYEQYF. The CDR3 nucleotides are TGCGCCAGCAGTGAGTCGGAAGGTTACGAGCAGTACTTC. The V gene is TRBV10-1, the J gene TRBJ2-5; no reliable D call. The J call could be wrong; TRBJ2-7 is a better fit for the DNA end. The CDR3 sequence is 13 residues long. Germline V gives CDR1 WNHNN, CDR2 SYGVQD (reference sequence).

Turning to this clone: At one of its ends the junction is not consistent with the germline gene, which may arise from a read error. The same CDR3 arises from other DNA sequences in this sample as well. The chain uses TRBV7-7 and TRBJ2-1; 11 bases line up with TRBD1. Germline CDR1 and CDR2: SSHAT and FNYEAQ (reference sequence). The CDR3 sequence is 16 residues long. The CDR3 spells CASSLEGQGAYNEQFF. In DNA form, the CDR3 reads TGTGCTAGCAGCTTAGAAGGACAGGGGGCGTACAATGAGCAGTTCTTC.

The gene calls are TRBV4-3 and TRBJ1-2, with D tentatively TRBD1 (6 bases). Germline V gene sequence: CDR1 LGHNA, CDR2 YSLEER. V was shortened by 4 bases and J by 5 bases, with 14 bases between the two germline ends. The CDR3 totals 14 residues. CDR3: CASSPTQGGYGYTF. For the CDR3, the DNA is TGCGCCAGCAGCCCCACACAGGGTGGGTATGGCTACACCTTC.

The chain couples TRBV11-1 to TRBJ2-7; 9 positions match TRBD1. Trimming at V came to 5 bases and at J to 2 bases, leaving 13 bases not matched to a gene. The CDR3 is 17 amino acids. The V gene's germline CDR1 is SGHAT and CDR2 FQDESV (reference sequence). CDR3 amino acids: CASSPRTHRGPTYEQYF. The CDR3 nucleotides are TGTGCCAGCAGCCCGCGAACCCACAGGGGGCCTACCTACGAGCAGTACTTC.

The rearrangement uses TRBV4-1 and TRBJ2-1; 7 bases agree with TRBD2. Trimming at V came to 4 bases and at J to 6 bases, leaving 9 bases not matched to a gene. The CDR3 runs 15 residues. Germline assignment: CDR1 MGHRA and CDR2 YSYEKL. CDR3 DNA sequence: TGCGCCAGCAGCCTACCAAGCGGGACCTTCAATGAGCAGTTCTTC. This encodes CASSLPSGTFNEQFF.

This clone was seen a few times. V is TRBV7-9 and J is TRBJ1-1, with D uncertain. The V gene lost 3 bases and the J gene lost 8 bases, with 4 bases spanning the gap. Germline assignment: CDR1 SEHNR and CDR2 FQNEAQ (reference sequence). This CDR3 spans 10 amino acids. The CDR3 here is CASSFPEAFF. The CDR3 DNA follows: TGTGCCAGCAGCTTTCCAGAAGCTTTCTTT.

This chain uses TRBV6-5 with TRBJ2-7; D perhaps matches TRBD1 (6 bases). Germline loops: CDR1 MNHEY, CDR2 SVGAGI. Trimming left V 6 bases short and J 3 bases short, with 15 bases between. The CDR3 contains 14 residues. CDR3 amino acids: CASSAQGLHYEQYF. The CDR3 nucleotides are TGTGCCAGCAGCGCACAGGGTTTACACTACGAGCAGTACTTC.

The chain uses TRBV28 and TRBJ1-1; D is possibly TRBD1 (5 bases). CDR3 length equals 13 residues. The V gene's germline CDR1 is MDHEN and CDR2 SYDVKM. The V end was cut by 3 bases, the J end by 4 bases, with 9 bases between. The CDR3 loop reads CASSLGPRTEAFF. DNA for the CDR3: TGTGCCAGCAGTTTGGGGCCGCGCACTGAAGCTTTCTTT.

V usage is TRBV2 and J usage is TRBJ2-7; 12 bases map to TRBD2. The V and J ends lost 3 bases and 6 bases, in that order; junction bases with no gene match: 6. Per germline, CDR1 SNHLY and CDR2 FYNNEI. CDR3 size: 15 residues. The CDR3 bases are TGTGCCAGCAGTGATCTAGCGGGAGGGAGAGGCGAGCAGTACTTC. It encodes CASSDLAGGRGEQYF.

The chain uses TRBV7-2 and TRBJ1-2, with D possibly being TRBD1 (6 bases). This CDR3 has 16 residues. Germline-derived CDR1 and CDR2 are SGHTA and FQGNSA. With 1 base removed from V and 3 bases from J, the gap between germline ends came to 15 bases. This CDR3 reads CASSLEGQGPHYGYTF. In nucleotides, the CDR3 is TGTGCCAGCAGCTTAGAAGGGCAGGGGCCCCACTATGGCTACACCTTC.

The V gene is TRBV4-1, the J gene TRBJ2-2; 10 bases map to TRBD2. The trim removed 4 bases at V and 7 bases at J, leaving 9 bases unmatched. The CDR3 loop spans 16 amino acids. Germline CDR1 reads MGHRA; CDR2 reads YSYEKL. CDR3 DNA: TGCGCCAGCAGCCCCAGCGGGGGGGCCGTTAACGGGGAGCTGTTTTTT. Encoded protein: CASSPSGGAVNGELFF.

This rearrangement joins TRBV6-6 to TRBJ2-3; 7 nucleotides match TRBD1. The V gene's germline CDR1 is MNHNY and CDR2 SVGAGI (reference sequence). There are 16 residues in the CDR3. The V and J ends lost 0 bases and 0 bases, in that order; junction bases with no gene match: 3. The CDR3 nucleotides are TGTGCCAGCAGTTACTCGACAGGGCATAGCACAGATACGCAGTATTTT. The encoded protein is CASSYSTGHSTDTQYF.

The genes are TRBV28 and TRBJ1-1, with a possible D match to TRBD1 (6 bases). The CDR3 extends over 15 amino acids. V was clipped by 4 bases and J by 3 bases, with 15 bases between them. Germline V gene lookup returns CDR1 MDHEN and CDR2 SYDVKM. CDR3 residues: CASSYPGVRDTEAFF. In nucleotides, the CDR3 is TGTGCCAGCAGTTACCCAGGGGTCAGAGACACTGAAGCTTTCTTT. The variable domain in full, completed from reference TRBV28 and TRBJ1-1, reads DVKVTQSSRYLVKRTGEKVFLECVQDMDHENMFWYRQDPGLGLRLIYFSYDVKMKEKGDIPEGYSVSREKKERFSLILESASTNQTSMYLCASSYPGVRDTEAFFGQGTRLTVV.

The rearrangement joins TRBV4-2 to TRBJ2-1; 7 bases agree with TRBD2. This CDR3 is built from 16 residues. J was trimmed by 4 bases and V by 0 bases; bases with no gene match: 6. Germline V gene data show CDR1 as LGHNA and CDR2 as YNFKEQ. CDR3 loop: CASSQDASGGYNEQFF. CDR3 bases: TGTGCCAGCAGCCAAGACGCTAGCGGTGGATACAATGAGCAGTTCTTC.